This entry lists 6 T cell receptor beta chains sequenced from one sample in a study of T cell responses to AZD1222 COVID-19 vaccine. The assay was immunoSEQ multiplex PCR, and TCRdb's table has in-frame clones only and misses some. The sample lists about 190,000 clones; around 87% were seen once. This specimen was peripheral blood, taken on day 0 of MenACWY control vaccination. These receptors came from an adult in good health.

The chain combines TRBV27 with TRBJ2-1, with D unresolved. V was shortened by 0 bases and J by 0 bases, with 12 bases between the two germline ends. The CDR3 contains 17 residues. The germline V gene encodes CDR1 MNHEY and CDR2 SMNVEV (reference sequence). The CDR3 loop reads CASSLSTSSSSYNEQFF. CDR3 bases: TGTGCCAGCAGTTTATCTACATCTTCGAGCTCCTACAATGAGCAGTTCTTC.

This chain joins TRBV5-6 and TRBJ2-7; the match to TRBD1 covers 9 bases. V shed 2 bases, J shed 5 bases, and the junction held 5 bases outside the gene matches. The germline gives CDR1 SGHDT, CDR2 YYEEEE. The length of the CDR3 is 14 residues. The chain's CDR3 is CASSLGTGFHEQYF. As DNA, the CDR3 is TGTGCCAGCAGCTTAGGGACAGGGTTCCACGAGCAGTACTTC.

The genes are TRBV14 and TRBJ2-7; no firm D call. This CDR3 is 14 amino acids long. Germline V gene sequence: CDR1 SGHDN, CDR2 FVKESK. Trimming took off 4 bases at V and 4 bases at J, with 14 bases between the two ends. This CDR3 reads CASSPPDRPYEQYF. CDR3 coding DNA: TGTGCCAGCAGCCCCCCCGATAGGCCTTACGAGCAGTACTTC.

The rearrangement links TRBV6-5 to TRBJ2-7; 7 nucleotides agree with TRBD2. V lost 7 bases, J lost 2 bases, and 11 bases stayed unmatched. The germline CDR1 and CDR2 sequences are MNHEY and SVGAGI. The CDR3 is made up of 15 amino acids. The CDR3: CASTRGVGGAYEQYF. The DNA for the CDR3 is TGTGCCAGCACCCGAGGGGTGGGGGGGGCCTACGAGCAGTACTTC.

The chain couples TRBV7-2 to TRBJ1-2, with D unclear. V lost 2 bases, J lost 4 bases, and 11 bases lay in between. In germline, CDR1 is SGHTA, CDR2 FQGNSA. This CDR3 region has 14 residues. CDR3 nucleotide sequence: TGTGCCAGCAGCTTATCGGAGGGCCCCTATGGCTACACCTTC. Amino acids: CASSLSEGPYGYTF.

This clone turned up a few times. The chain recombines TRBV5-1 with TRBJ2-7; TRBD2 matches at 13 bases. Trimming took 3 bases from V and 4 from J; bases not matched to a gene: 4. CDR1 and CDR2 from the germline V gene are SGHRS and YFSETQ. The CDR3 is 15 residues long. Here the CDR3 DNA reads TGCGCCAGCAGCTGGGGGACTAGCGGGGTTTACGAGCAGTACTTC. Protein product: CASSWGTSGVYEQYF.